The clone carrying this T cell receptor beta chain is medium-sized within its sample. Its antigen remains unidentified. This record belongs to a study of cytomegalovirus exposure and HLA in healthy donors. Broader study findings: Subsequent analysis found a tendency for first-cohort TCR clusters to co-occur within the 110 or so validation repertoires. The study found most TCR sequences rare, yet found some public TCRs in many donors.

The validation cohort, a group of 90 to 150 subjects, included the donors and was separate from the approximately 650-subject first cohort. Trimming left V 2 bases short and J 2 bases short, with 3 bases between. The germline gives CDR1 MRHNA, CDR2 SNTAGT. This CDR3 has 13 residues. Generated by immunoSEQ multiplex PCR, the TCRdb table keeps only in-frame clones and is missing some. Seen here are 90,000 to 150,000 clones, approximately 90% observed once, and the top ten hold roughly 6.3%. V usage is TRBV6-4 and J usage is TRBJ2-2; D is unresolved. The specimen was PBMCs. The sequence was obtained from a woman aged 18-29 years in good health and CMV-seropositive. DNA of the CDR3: TGTGCCAGCAGTGACACTAACACCGGGGAGCTGTTTTTT. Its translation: CASSDTNTGELFF.